A selection of T cell receptor beta chains follows, all from one sample in a study. TCRdb recomputed calls from the 5' RACE reads with MiXCR, one row per CDR3 protein. The sample carries approximately 60,000 distinct CDR3 sequences, less than 25% recorded once. Sequencing was performed on tumor-infiltrating Tregs sorted from the breast tumor. Source of these receptors: a female donor with breast cancer. CDR3s include the opening cysteine and the closing phenylalanine or tryptophan. D genes are given only for firm matches. Expanded clones are given a class, and other clones once, few, many or no size at all.

14	.	TRBV7-2	few	TRBJ1-1	TGTGCCAGCAGCTACCCGGGCTCCCCCACGAAAGCTTTCTTT	CASSYPGSPTKAFF
14	.	TRBV6-2/TRBV6-3	many	TRBJ1-1	TGTGCCAGCAGCTCCCCCGGACAGAACACTGAAGCTTTCTTT	CASSSPGQNTEAFF
13	.	TRBV25-1	.	TRBJ1-3	TGTGCCAGCAGTGACCGAGGAAGAAACACCATATATTTT	CASSDRGRNTIYF
14	.	TRBV12-3/TRBV12-4	many	TRBJ2-7	TGTGCCAGCAGTCGTCGCGTGTTGGGGGGCGAGCAGTACTTC	CASSRRVLGGEQYF
16	.	TRBV7-8	.	TRBJ2-2	TGTGCCAGCAGCTTTGGACGTAGAGAGAACACCGGGGAGCCGTTTTTT	CASSFGRRENTGEPFF
14	.	TRBV6-5	many	TRBJ2-6	TGTGCCAGCAGTCGGGGAGCCGGGGCCAACGTCCTGACTTTC	CASSRGAGANVLTF
13	.	TRBV5-1	.	TRBJ2-7	TGCGCCAGCAGCTTGGCGGAAGGCTACGAGCAGTACTTC	CASSLAEGYEQYF
13	.	TRBV7-9	.	TRBJ2-1	TGTGCCAGCAACCCTCCTCTGTACAATGAGCAGTTCTTC	CASNPPLYNEQFF
16	TRBD1	TRBV7-9	few	TRBJ2-3	TGTGCCAGCAGCCCACGGACAGGGGGAAGCACAGATACGCAGTATTTT	CASSPRTGGSTDTQYF
15	.	TRBV5-7	many	TRBJ1-5	TGTGCCAGCAGCTTGAGGACAGAAGGCAATCAGCCCCAGCATTTT	CASSLRTEGNQPQHF
17	.	TRBV7-9	.	TRBJ2-6	TGTGCCAGCAGCGGGGACTTGAGTCCCTCTGGGGCCAACGTCCTGACTTTC	CASSGDLSPSGANVLTF
16	.	TRBV5-6	few	TRBJ2-4	TGTGCCAGCGCTCCTTTGGCGCTAGGGTACAAAAACATTCAGTACTTC	CASAPLALGYKNIQYF
11	.	TRBV30	once	TRBJ2-1	TGTGCCTGGGAACTAAGCGATGAGCAGTTCTTC	CAWELSDEQFF
14	.	TRBV5-1	many	TRBJ2-1	TGCGCCAGCAGCTTGGGACCCAGTAGGAATGAGCAGTTCTTC	CASSLGPSRNEQFF
16	TRBD1	TRBV20-1	once	TRBJ1-6	TGCAATGCTAGAGGACAGGGGACGGTGGATAATTCACCCCTCCACTTT	CNARGQGTVDNSPLHF
13	.	TRBV7-2	.	TRBJ1-1	TGTGCCAGCAGCTTCGGTCAGAGAACCGAAGCTTTCTTT	CASSFGQRTEAFF
15	TRBD2	TRBV20-1	few	TRBJ2-5	TGCAGTGCTCAGAGGGAGGGAGGGGTAGGAGAGACCCAGTACTTC	CSAQREGGVGETQYF